These 7 T cell receptor beta chains were sequenced from one sample in a study of blood T cell repertoires in COVID-19 (dated by TCRdb to the early 2020s). Libraries were constructed by the immunoSEQ multiplex PCR assay. This immuneACCESS table, as held by TCRdb, lists in-frame sequences with V and J called but not all clones. Of the missing ones, under half trace to an unresolved V gene in checked studies; the others have no known cause. Within this sample are roughly 140,000 clones, with around nine tenths of them counted one time only. Together, the top ten hold approximately 10% of the sample. The sample taken for sequencing was peripheral blood. Receptors were obtained from a man in his forties or fifties with active or convalescent COVID-19.

V gene TRBV7-6 combines with J gene TRBJ2-5, with no clear D. V was pared by 2 bases and J by 1 base, with 11 bases between. From germline, CDR1 is SGHVS and CDR2 FNYEAQ. The CDR3 has 15 amino acids. The CDR3, as DNA: TGTGCCAGCAGCTTATCCAGCGTCCTCCAAGAGACCCAGTACTTC. Its translation: CASSLSSVLQETQYF.

In its sample, this clone was seen once. CDR3 region: CASSLGGTGAFEAFF. CDR3 DNA sequence: TGTGCCAGCAGCTTGGGGGGGACAGGGGCATTTGAAGCTTTCTTT. The V call is TRBV5-4, the J call TRBJ1-1; 10 nucleotides match TRBD1. Germline CDR1 SGHNT, CDR2 YYREEE (reference sequence). Trimming at V came to 0 bases and at J to 7 bases, leaving 6 bases not matched to a gene. The CDR3 runs to 15 residues.

The rearrangement links TRBV4-2 to TRBJ1-6; 12 nucleotides agree with TRBD1. The CDR3 length is 16 residues. V lost 0 bases to trimming and J lost 10 bases; unmatched junction nucleotides: 4. Germline values: CDR1 LGHNA, CDR2 YNFKEQ. The CDR3 sequence is CASSQDRGTGGSPLHF. The CDR3 DNA sequence: TGTGCCAGCAGCCAAGATCGGGGGACAGGGGGCTCACCCCTCCACTTT.

CDR3: CASSLVQSNQPQHF. As DNA, the CDR3 is TGTGCCAGCAGCTTAGTCCAGAGCAATCAGCCCCAGCATTTT. V gene TRBV7-8 combines with J gene TRBJ1-5; D call uncertain. CDR1 and CDR2 from the germline V gene are SGHVS and FQNEAQ. Trimming cost V 1 base and J 1 base, with 5 bases left between them. The CDR3 totals 14 residues.

The chain employs TRBV2 and TRBJ2-5, with a possible D match to TRBD1 (5 bases). The V gene's germline CDR1 is SNHLY and CDR2 FYNNEI. The CDR3 runs to 14 residues. Trimming shortened V by 6 bases and J by 2 bases, and 13 bases separated the two germline ends. CDR3 nucleotide sequence: TGTGCCAGCAGGGCTTTGGGGCAACAAGAGACCCAGTACTTC. Translation gives CASRALGQQETQYF. The full variable domain, its missing parts supplied by reference TRBV2 and TRBJ2-5, is EPEVTQTPSHQVTQMGQEVILRCVPISNHLYFYWYRQILGQKVEFLVSFYNNEISEKSEIFDDQFSVERPDGSNFTLKIRSTKLEDSAMYFCASRALGQQETQYFGPGTRLLVL.

The V call is TRBV5-1, the J call TRBJ2-7; 8 nucleotides match TRBD1. The CDR3 is 12 amino acids. J lost 5 bases, V lost 3 bases, and 1 base had no gene match. Germline assignment: CDR1 SGHRS and CDR2 YFSETQ. DNA for the CDR3: TGCGCCAGCAGCTGGACAGGGAACGAGCAGTACTTC. Residues: CASSWTGNEQYF.

The gene calls are TRBV14 and TRBJ2-7, with D maybe TRBD2 (7 bases). Germline V gene lookup returns CDR1 SGHDN and CDR2 FVKESK. The CDR3 sequence is 15 residues long. V lost 3 bases, J lost 7 bases, and 19 bases lay in between. DNA of the CDR3: TGTGCCAGCAGCCAGTTTCGGGGGGCTCTGGGTGAGCAGTACTTC. It yields the protein CASSQFRGALGEQYF.